This is a list of T cell receptor beta chains from one sample in a study of identical twins. A single record per CDR3 protein comes from TCRdb applying MiXCR to the 5' RACE reads. The sample has 250,000 to 300,000 distinct CDR3 sequences; about 8% are singletons. This sample also belongs to another study, concerning yellow fever vaccine responses in identical twins.

Material for sequencing was CD8+ T cells sorted from blood. The source of these receptors is a woman younger than 35 in good health. Each CDR3 is given with its conserved first and last residue. The D gene is left open where the match is weak. Clone size is not always given. Where it is, it says once, few, many or a class for expanded clones.

clone size	V gene	D gene	J gene	CDR3 protein	CDR3 DNA
few	TRBV20-1	-	TRBJ2-1	CSVPLPGRHNEQFF	TGCAGTGTCCCCCTTCCGGGCAGGCACAATGAGCAGTTCTTC
few	TRBV6-5	-	TRBJ2-3	CASSYGGTTDTQYF	TGTGCCAGCAGTTACGGGGGGACCACAGATACGCAGTATTTT
few	TRBV27	TRBD1	TRBJ2-3	CASSLWTGGEDTQYF	TGTGCCAGCAGTTTGTGGACAGGGGGCGAAGATACGCAGTATTTT
-	TRBV6-2/TRBV6-3	-	TRBJ1-1	CASSFDAIETRNTEAFF	TGTGCCAGCAGTTTCGATGCGATAGAGACTAGGAACACTGAAGCTTTCTTT
many	TRBV4-1	-	TRBJ2-7	CASSQEGPSSYEQYF	TGCGCCAGCAGCCAAGAAGGCCCAAGCTCCTACGAGCAGTACTTC
-	TRBV29-1	-	TRBJ2-7	CSVPSTHTYEQYF	TGCAGCGTCCCGTCGACGCACACCTACGAGCAGTACTTC
few	TRBV6-4	-	TRBJ2-2	CASSDTNPGELFF	TGTGCCAGCAGTGACACCAACCCCGGGGAGCTGTTTTTT
few	TRBV6-1	-	TRBJ1-2	CASSAAPGRGHGYTF	TGTGCCAGCAGTGCAGCTCCGGGACGGGGACATGGCTACACCTTC
-	TRBV4-3	-	TRBJ2-1	CASSQEGGSGGEQFF	TGCGCCAGCAGCCAAGAAGGCGGGTCAGGTGGGGAGCAGTTCTTC
few	TRBV7-2	TRBD2	TRBJ2-1	CASSFVAGEQFF	TGTGCCAGCAGCTTCGTAGCGGGTGAGCAGTTCTTC
many	TRBV28	TRBD1	TRBJ2-4	CASSPGQGVAKNIQYF	TGTGCCAGCAGTCCGGGACAGGGAGTAGCCAAAAACATTCAGTACTTC
few	TRBV20-1	-	TRBJ1-2	CSARAVVGGVYGYTF	TGCAGTGCTAGAGCGGTGGTGGGGGGCGTTTACGGCTACACCTTC
few	TRBV6-2/TRBV6-3	-	TRBJ2-6	CASSYYGANVLTF	TGTGCCAGCAGTTATTATGGGGCCAACGTCCTGACTTTC
-	TRBV7-9	-	TRBJ2-1	CASQQGFNEQFF	TGTGCCAGTCAACAGGGTTTCAATGAGCAGTTCTTC
-	TRBV20-1	-	TRBJ2-1	CSARDWTRQGTYNEQFF	TGCAGTGCTAGAGATTGGACTAGACAGGGTACCTACAATGAGCAGTTCTTC
few	TRBV27	-	TRBJ1-2	CASSAKTDPYGYTF	TGTGCCAGCAGCGCTAAGACAGACCCCTATGGCTACACCTTC
many	TRBV29-1	-	TRBJ1-2	CSVPRDHGYTF	TGCAGCGTACCCCGGGATCATGGCTACACCTTC
many	TRBV3-1	-	TRBJ1-2	CASQTMGGNGYTF	TGTGCCAGCCAAACGATGGGGGGAAATGGCTACACCTTC
few	TRBV6-5	TRBD2	TRBJ2-3	CASSYSTSGNTDTQYF	TGTGCCAGCAGTTACTCGACTAGCGGAAACACAGATACGCAGTATTTT
few	TRBV15	TRBD2	TRBJ2-3	CATSREAGGGTDTQYF	TGTGCCACCAGCAGAGAGGCGGGGGGGGGCACAGATACGCAGTATTTT
-	TRBV30	-	TRBJ2-4	CAWTDLAKNIQYF	TGTGCCTGGACGGATTTAGCCAAAAACATTCAGTACTTC
-	TRBV6-5	-	TRBJ2-3	CASRYSKGFSGTDTQYF	TGTGCCAGCAGATACTCGAAAGGGTTTAGCGGCACAGATACGCAGTATTTT
few	TRBV7-2	-	TRBJ2-7	CASSPSEEQYF	TGTGCCAGCAGCCCCAGTGAAGAGCAGTACTTC
many	TRBV7-9	TRBD1	TRBJ1-2	CASSLAGTGEYGYTF	TGTGCCAGCAGCTTAGCCGGCACAGGGGAATATGGCTACACCTTC
few	TRBV24-1	-	TRBJ2-7	CATSAGPSYEQYF	TGTGCCACCAGTGCCGGTCCCTCCTACGAGCAGTACTTC
many	TRBV7-8	-	TRBJ2-7	CASWDPGNPSF	TGTGCCTCGTGGGACCCTGGTAATCCTTCCTTC
-	TRBV7-9	-	TRBJ2-5	CASSPEWAGGNQETQYF	TGTGCCAGCAGCCCGGAGTGGGCAGGAGGAAACCAAGAGACCCAGTACTTC
-	TRBV6-2/TRBV6-3	TRBD2	TRBJ2-1	CASSYKTSGSHEQFF	TGTGCCAGCAGTTACAAGACTAGCGGGAGCCATGAGCAGTTCTTC
many	TRBV12-3/TRBV12-4	-	TRBJ1-2	CASREWSSDSLVGYTF	TGTGCCAGCAGAGAATGGTCCTCGGACAGCCTGGTGGGCTACACCTTC
many	TRBV18	-	TRBJ2-7	CASSPTDTSYEQYF	TGTGCCAGCTCACCGACGGACACCTCCTACGAGCAGTACTTC
once	TRBV2	-	TRBJ2-7	CASSEAWLEEAEQYF	TGTGCCAGCAGTGAAGCATGGCTAGAAGAGGCCGAGCAGTACTTC
many	TRBV5-1	-	TRBJ2-5	CASSLTEGQYF	TGCGCCAGCAGCTTGACGGAGGGCCAGTACTTC
-	TRBV6-1	TRBD2	TRBJ2-1	CASSLLAGASYNEQFF	TGTGCCAGCAGCCTACTAGCGGGGGCCTCCTACAATGAGCAGTTCTTC
-	TRBV28	-	TRBJ2-1	CASSLFLPRRQVYNEQFF	TGTGCCAGCAGTTTGTTCCTCCCCAGGCGGCAGGTCTACAATGAGCAGTTCTTC
few	TRBV7-7	-	TRBJ2-2	CASTPSKGAGELFF	TGTGCTAGCACCCCGTCTAAGGGGGCCGGGGAGCTGTTTTTT
-	TRBV6-6	-	TRBJ2-7	CASSQIVGEQYF	TGTGCCAGCAGCCAGATCGTCGGGGAGCAGTACTTC
many	TRBV12-3/TRBV12-4	TRBD2	TRBJ2-7	CASSTGLAAYEQYF	TGTGCCAGCAGTACGGGACTAGCGGCTTACGAGCAGTACTTC
-	TRBV9	TRBD2	TRBJ2-3	CASSVGSGGGTDTQYF	TGTGCCAGCAGCGTAGGTAGCGGGGGTGGCACAGATACGCAGTATTTT
-	TRBV30	TRBD2	TRBJ2-5	CAWSPLLAGETQYF	TGTGCCTGGAGTCCATTACTAGCGGGAGAGACCCAGTACTTC
few	TRBV5-6	-	TRBJ2-2	CASSLGRNGELFF	TGTGCCAGCAGCTTAGGCCGAAACGGGGAGCTGTTTTTT
few	TRBV29-1	-	TRBJ1-3	CSVEFFGAGNTIYF	TGCAGCGTTGAATTTTTTGGAGCCGGAAACACCATATATTTT
many	TRBV4-3	-	TRBJ2-6	CASSQSVIAVNSGANVLTF	TGCGCCAGCAGCCAGTCGGTCATAGCGGTGAACTCTGGGGCCAACGTCCTGACTTTC
few	TRBV20-1	TRBD2	TRBJ2-3	CSAMSGLAGLTDTQYF	TGCAGTGCTATGAGTGGACTAGCGGGACTCACAGATACGCAGTATTTT
-	TRBV10-3	TRBD1	TRBJ2-7	CAISSGTELLGQYF	TGTGCCATCAGTTCCGGGACAGAACTTCTAGGGCAGTACTTC